This is a list of T cell receptor beta chains from one sample in a study of TIL therapy for anti-PD-1-resistant metastatic lung cancer. TCRdb's copy holds only in-frame clones and misses some; the assay was immunoSEQ multiplex PCR. The data show about 50,000 clones, about 86% seen once. The sequenced sample was blood, obtained at baseline. These receptors originate from a person between 25 and 79 years old with non-small cell lung cancer. The CDR3 runs from the conserved cysteine through the conserved F or W. Each record gives: CDR3 DNA, CDR3 protein, J gene, clone size, D gene, V gene. The D gene is left open where the match is weak. Part of the rows lack a size; the others show once, few, many or a class for expanded clones.

CDR3nt: TGTGCCAGCAGTGACTCACACTCTGGGGCCAACGTCCTGACTTTC
CDR3aa: CASSDSHSGANVLTF
j_gene: TRBJ2-6
abundance: few
d_gene: -
v_gene: TRBV6-4

CDR3nt: TGTGCCACCAGTGATGGGGGGGGCGAGAATGGCTACACCTTC
CDR3aa: CATSDGGGENGYTF
j_gene: TRBJ1-2
abundance: few
d_gene: -
v_gene: TRBV24-1

CDR3nt: TGTGCCATCAGGACAGGGGGCGGGGAGACCCAGTACTTC
CDR3aa: CAIRTGGGETQYF
j_gene: TRBJ2-5
abundance: once
d_gene: TRBD1
v_gene: TRBV10-3

CDR3nt: TGTGCCAGCAGCTTAGGTGGGCAGGGGAATAATTCACCCCTCCACTTT
CDR3aa: CASSLGGQGNNSPLHF
j_gene: TRBJ1-6
abundance: -
d_gene: -
v_gene: TRBV13

CDR3nt: TGTGCCAGCAGTTTAACCCGTGATGGGGGTTCCTACGAGCAGTACTTC
CDR3aa: CASSLTRDGGSYEQYF
j_gene: TRBJ2-7
abundance: -
d_gene: -
v_gene: TRBV27

CDR3nt: TGTGCCAGCAGTTTACCCGGACAGGGGAAGTATGGCACCGGGGAGCTGTTTTTT
CDR3aa: CASSLPGQGKYGTGELFF
j_gene: TRBJ2-2
abundance: -
d_gene: TRBD1
v_gene: TRBV28

CDR3nt: TGTGCCAGCAGCTTGGGGGGGTTCAATGAGCAGTTCTTC
CDR3aa: CASSLGGFNEQFF
j_gene: TRBJ2-1
abundance: -
d_gene: TRBD2
v_gene: TRBV7-9

CDR3nt: TGCGCCAGCAGTACTACTGGACAGGGGCCGGGTGAGCAGTTCTTC
CDR3aa: CASSTTGQGPGEQFF
j_gene: TRBJ2-1
abundance: few
d_gene: TRBD1
v_gene: TRBV10-1

CDR3nt: TGTGCCTGGAGTGTAGCGGAAAGTCAGCCCCAGCATTTT
CDR3aa: CAWSVAESQPQHF
j_gene: TRBJ1-5
abundance: -
d_gene: -
v_gene: TRBV30

CDR3nt: TGTGCCAGCAGGCTAGCGGGGGGGCCGGAGAATGAGCAGTTCTTC
CDR3aa: CASRLAGGPENEQFF
j_gene: TRBJ2-1
abundance: -
d_gene: TRBD2
v_gene: TRBV27

CDR3nt: TGTGCCAGCAGAGCTGAGGGGGGGACCCAGTACTTC
CDR3aa: CASRAEGGTQYF
j_gene: TRBJ2-5
abundance: -
d_gene: -
v_gene: TRBV5-4

CDR3nt: TGTGCCAGCAGCAAAGCAAGGACTAGCGGAGCCACAGATACGCAGTATTTT
CDR3aa: CASSKARTSGATDTQYF
j_gene: TRBJ2-3
abundance: -
d_gene: -
v_gene: TRBV21-1

CDR3nt: TGTGCCAGTAGTACAACAGGGTTCAATCAGCCCCAGCATTTT
CDR3aa: CASSTTGFNQPQHF
j_gene: TRBJ1-5
abundance: -
d_gene: -
v_gene: TRBV19

CDR3nt: TGTGCCAGCACCGCGCCGACCGGGACAGGGCTCTATGGCTACACCTTC
CDR3aa: CASTAPTGTGLYGYTF
j_gene: TRBJ1-2
abundance: -
d_gene: TRBD1
v_gene: TRBV28

CDR3nt: TGTGCCAGCACTCGACACGGGAATCCAGATACGCAGTATTTT
CDR3aa: CASTRHGNPDTQYF
j_gene: TRBJ2-3
abundance: -
d_gene: -
v_gene: TRBV2

CDR3nt: TGCGCCAGCAGCTACCGGGAGCAAGAGACCCAGTACTTC
CDR3aa: CASSYREQETQYF
j_gene: TRBJ2-5
abundance: -
d_gene: -
v_gene: TRBV5-1

CDR3nt: TGTGCCAGCAGTTACGGGGGGAGGGAGCCCCAGCATTTT
CDR3aa: CASSYGGREPQHF
j_gene: TRBJ1-5
abundance: -
d_gene: -
v_gene: TRBV6-2/TRBV6-3

CDR3nt: TGTGCCAGCAGCGTAGGAGTCCTTAGCTCCTACAATGAGCAGTTCTTC
CDR3aa: CASSVGVLSSYNEQFF
j_gene: TRBJ2-1
abundance: -
d_gene: -
v_gene: TRBV9

CDR3nt: TGCGCCAGCAGCTTGGGAGACAGTTCGACTAACTATGGCTACACCTTC
CDR3aa: CASSLGDSSTNYGYTF
j_gene: TRBJ1-2
abundance: -
d_gene: -
v_gene: TRBV5-1

CDR3nt: TGTGCCAGCAGTGTGGGGGGGCAAGAGACCCAGTACTTC
CDR3aa: CASSVGGQETQYF
j_gene: TRBJ2-5
abundance: -
d_gene: TRBD2
v_gene: TRBV28

CDR3nt: TGTGCCAGCAGCCTCAGGGGAGGGAGAGAGACCCAGTACTTC
CDR3aa: CASSLRGGRETQYF
j_gene: TRBJ2-5
abundance: -
d_gene: -
v_gene: TRBV14

CDR3nt: TGTGCCAGTGCCCCGACGGGGGCCAACGTCCTGACTTTC
CDR3aa: CASAPTGANVLTF
j_gene: TRBJ2-6
abundance: -
d_gene: -
v_gene: TRBV19

CDR3nt: TGTGCCAGCAGTTTAGTCGGCAGGGAGAAGTTCTTC
CDR3aa: CASSLVGREKFF
j_gene: TRBJ2-1
abundance: -
d_gene: -
v_gene: TRBV28

CDR3nt: TGTGCCACCAGCAGAGATCTGGGGGACCTACGGGTGCAGTACTTC
CDR3aa: CATSRDLGDLRVQYF
j_gene: TRBJ2-7
abundance: -
d_gene: -
v_gene: TRBV15

CDR3nt: TGTGCCAGCAGCCTAACAGAGGACAATGAGCAGTTCTTC
CDR3aa: CASSLTEDNEQFF
j_gene: TRBJ2-1
abundance: -
d_gene: -
v_gene: TRBV6-5

CDR3nt: TGTGCCAGCAGCGCTCCACAGGAGCCCTATTCACCCCTCCACTTT
CDR3aa: CASSAPQEPYSPLHF
j_gene: TRBJ1-6
abundance: few
d_gene: -
v_gene: TRBV5-4

CDR3nt: TGCAGCGCCGTGTCTGGCCTTGCCTACGAGCAGTACTTC
CDR3aa: CSAVSGLAYEQYF
j_gene: TRBJ2-7
abundance: -
d_gene: -
v_gene: TRBV29-1

CDR3nt: TGTGCCAGCAGCGTTCCTAGCGGGACGAACACCGGGGAGCTGTTTTTT
CDR3aa: CASSVPSGTNTGELFF
j_gene: TRBJ2-2
abundance: -
d_gene: TRBD2
v_gene: TRBV7-9

CDR3nt: TGTGCCAGCAGTTATGGCTTCGAGCAGTACTTC
CDR3aa: CASSYGFEQYF
j_gene: TRBJ2-7
abundance: -
d_gene: -
v_gene: TRBV28

CDR3nt: TGTGCCAGCAGTCCTAGCGGGTACGAGCAGTACTTC
CDR3aa: CASSPSGYEQYF
j_gene: TRBJ2-7
abundance: -
d_gene: TRBD2
v_gene: TRBV28

CDR3nt: TGTGCCAGCAGCTCCTCGCCCGGGGAGCTGTTTTTT
CDR3aa: CASSSSPGELFF
j_gene: TRBJ2-2
abundance: -
d_gene: -
v_gene: TRBV3-1/TRBV3-2

CDR3nt: -
CDR3aa: CASSTSANRGYGYTF
j_gene: TRBJ1-2
abundance: few
d_gene: -
v_gene: TRBV6-5

CDR3nt: TGTGCCAGCATGGGCCCAAGCTACGAGCAGTACTTC
CDR3aa: CASMGPSYEQYF
j_gene: TRBJ2-7
abundance: -
d_gene: -
v_gene: TRBV6-5

CDR3nt: TGTGCCTACGGACAGGGGGCCTACGAGCAGTACTTC
CDR3aa: CAYGQGAYEQYF
j_gene: TRBJ2-7
abundance: -
d_gene: TRBD1
v_gene: TRBV30

CDR3nt: TGTGCCAGCAGTTCCCTAGCGGGGGTCCAAGAGACCCAGTACTTC
CDR3aa: CASSSLAGVQETQYF
j_gene: TRBJ2-5
abundance: -
d_gene: TRBD2
v_gene: TRBV6-5

CDR3nt: TGTGCCAGCAGCTACGGGACAGGGGCCTCTTCTGGGGCCAACGTCCTGACTTTC
CDR3aa: CASSYGTGASSGANVLTF
j_gene: TRBJ2-6
abundance: -
d_gene: TRBD1
v_gene: TRBV11-2

CDR3nt: TGTGCCAGCAGTTTGGGATACGAGCAGTACTTC
CDR3aa: CASSLGYEQYF
j_gene: TRBJ2-7
abundance: -
d_gene: -
v_gene: TRBV28

CDR3nt: TGTGCCAGCAGACGGACGAGCCAAGAGACCCAGTACTTC
CDR3aa: CASRRTSQETQYF
j_gene: TRBJ2-5
abundance: -
d_gene: -
v_gene: TRBV5-6

CDR3nt: TGTGCCAGCAGTTACTCCACCCGGCCCACTAACTATGGCTACACCTTC
CDR3aa: CASSYSTRPTNYGYTF
j_gene: TRBJ1-2
abundance: -
d_gene: -
v_gene: TRBV6-5